This T cell receptor beta chain stems from a study of regulatory T cells in long-lasting Graves disease. The trim removed 3 bases at V and 4 bases at J, leaving 11 bases unmatched. CDR3 length equals 15 residues. Germline-derived CDR1 and CDR2 are DFQATT and SNEGSKA (reference sequence). Time point specified: newly diagnosed GD, antithyroid drugs for less than 3 months. Preparation of the TCR library used RNA extracted from PBMCs. Graves' disease diagnoses used American Thyroid Association guidelines. A blood draw put about 9.9 milliliters of peripheral blood into EDTA tubes. Arm-PCR of CDR3 regions and iRepertoire HTBI primers were the basis on which TCR beta libraries were built. MiXCR, applied by TCRdb to the multiplex PCR reads, yields one record per CDR3 protein. The sample has under 800,000 distinct CDR3 sequences, under 20% seen once; the top ten hold about 20%. A further study also used this sample, focusing on T cells in Graves' hyperthyroidism and ophthalmopathy. That report adds: Researchers report that a 13 V-J model separated ophthalmopathy from stable hyperthyroidism.

Sequenced here: peripheral blood mononuclear cells (PBMCs), sampled at new diagnosis, from a patient treated with antithyroid drugs. The receptor's source is a woman in her twenties or thirties with Graves disease. The chain carries TRBV20-1 and TRBJ2-7, with 8 bases aligning to TRBD2. CDR3 nucleotide sequence: TGCAGTGCTAGGGCCTGGGGGAGCGGGAGTTACGAGCAGTACTTC. It encodes CSARAWGSGSYEQYF.